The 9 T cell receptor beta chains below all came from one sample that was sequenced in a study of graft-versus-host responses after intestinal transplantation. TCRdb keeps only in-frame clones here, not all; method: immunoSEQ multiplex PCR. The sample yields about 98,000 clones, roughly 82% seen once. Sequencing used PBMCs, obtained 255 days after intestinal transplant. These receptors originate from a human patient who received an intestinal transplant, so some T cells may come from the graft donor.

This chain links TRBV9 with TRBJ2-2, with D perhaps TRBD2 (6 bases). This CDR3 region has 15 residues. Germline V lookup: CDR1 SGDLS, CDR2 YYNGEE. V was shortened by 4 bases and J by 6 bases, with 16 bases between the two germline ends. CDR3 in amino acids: CASSPASVEAGELFF. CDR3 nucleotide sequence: TGTGCCAGCAGCCCAGCTAGCGTGGAAGCCGGGGAGCTGTTTTTT.

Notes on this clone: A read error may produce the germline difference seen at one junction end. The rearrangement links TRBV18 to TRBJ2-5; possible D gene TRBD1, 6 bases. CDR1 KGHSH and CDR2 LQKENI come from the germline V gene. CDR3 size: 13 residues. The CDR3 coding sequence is TGTGCCAGCTCGCCACAGGGCCAAGAGACCCAGTACTTC. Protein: CASSPQGQETQYF.

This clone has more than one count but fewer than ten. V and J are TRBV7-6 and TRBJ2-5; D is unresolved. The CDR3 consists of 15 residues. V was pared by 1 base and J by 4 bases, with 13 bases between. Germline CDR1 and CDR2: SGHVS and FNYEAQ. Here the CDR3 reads CASSLDPGSGETQYF. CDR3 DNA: TGTGCCAGCAGCTTAGATCCCGGATCCGGAGAGACCCAGTACTTC.

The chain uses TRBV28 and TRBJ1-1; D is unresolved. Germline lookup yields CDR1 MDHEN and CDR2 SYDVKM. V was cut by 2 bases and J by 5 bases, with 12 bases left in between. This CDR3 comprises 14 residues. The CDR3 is CASSLPFKRTEAFF. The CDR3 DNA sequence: TGTGCCAGCAGTTTACCATTTAAGAGAACTGAAGCTTTCTTT.

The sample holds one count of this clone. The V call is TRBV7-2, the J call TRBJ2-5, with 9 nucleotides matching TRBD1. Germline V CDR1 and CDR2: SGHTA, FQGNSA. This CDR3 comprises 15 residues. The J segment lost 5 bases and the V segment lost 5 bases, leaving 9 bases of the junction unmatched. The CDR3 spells CASSADRGGMETQYF. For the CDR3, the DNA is TGTGCCAGCAGCGCGGACAGGGGCGGGATGGAGACCCAGTACTTC.

CDR3 bases: TGTGCCAGCAGCGACCGGACAGGAGCTATTTCACCCCTCCACTTT. It translates to CASSDRTGAISPLHF. V is TRBV7-9 and J is TRBJ1-6; 7 bases match TRBD1. Trimming removed 5 bases from V and 9 bases from J; junction bases left unmatched: 10. The CDR3 runs 15 residues. Germline V gene sequence: CDR1 SEHNR, CDR2 FQNEAQ (reference sequence).

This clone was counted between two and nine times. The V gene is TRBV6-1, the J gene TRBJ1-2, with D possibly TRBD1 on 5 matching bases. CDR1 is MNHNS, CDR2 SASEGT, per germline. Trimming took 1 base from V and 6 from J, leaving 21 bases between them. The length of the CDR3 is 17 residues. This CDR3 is CASSEGVSDIPTDGYTF. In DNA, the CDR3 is TGTGCCAGCAGTGAAGGAGTATCGGACATCCCGACGGATGGCTACACCTTC.

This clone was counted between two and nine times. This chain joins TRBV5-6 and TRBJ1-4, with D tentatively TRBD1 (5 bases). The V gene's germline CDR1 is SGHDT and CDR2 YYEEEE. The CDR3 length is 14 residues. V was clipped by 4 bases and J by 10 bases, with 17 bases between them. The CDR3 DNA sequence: TGTGCCAGCAGCCCCCGGGGCGGGGGGAGAAAACTGTTTTTT. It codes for CASSPRGGGRKLFF.

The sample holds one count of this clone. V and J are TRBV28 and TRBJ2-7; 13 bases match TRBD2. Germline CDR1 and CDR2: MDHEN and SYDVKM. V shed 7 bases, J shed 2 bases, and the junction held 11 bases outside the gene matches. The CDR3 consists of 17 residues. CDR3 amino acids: CASNQGLAGSSPYEQYF. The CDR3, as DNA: TGTGCCAGCAACCAGGGACTAGCGGGATCTAGCCCCTACGAGCAGTACTTC.